This T cell receptor (beta chain) was found in a study of T cells after yellow fever vaccination. V lost 7 bases, J lost 7 bases, and 19 bases lay in between. Germline loops: CDR1 MGHRA, CDR2 YSYEKL. This CDR3 comprises 14 residues. UMIs and a universal primer site were added when TCR cDNA was made by 5'RACE template switching. In TCRdb, the 5' RACE reads were re-called with MiXCR into one record per CDR3 protein. The sample gives hundreds of thousands of distinct CDR3 sequences, less than 25% of which show up once; approximately 15% is in the top ten. The chain is built from TRBV4-1 and TRBJ1-1; no firm D call. This TCR came from a man aged 18 to 30 who received the YFV17D yellow fever vaccine. This specimen was PBMCs, taken 21 days after the first yellow fever vaccination. As DNA, the CDR3 is TGCGCCAGCACCCCGGCGGGCCCCTCACGTGAAGCTTTCTTT. Protein sequence: CASTPAGPSREAFF.